Listed below are T cell receptor beta chains from one sample, sequenced in a study of T cell responses to AZD1222 COVID-19 vaccine. Using immunoSEQ multiplex PCR, the repertoire was profiled, and TCRdb retains in-frame clones only, with some absent. In the table there are approximately 130,000 clones, over 85% of which are singletons. The sequencing used peripheral blood, collected on day 0 of AZD1222 vaccination. The receptors were gathered from an adult in good health. Each CDR3 is given with its conserved first and last residue.

TRBJ1-4 TRBV5-4 CASSLGGQGREKLFF
TRBJ2-5 TRBV5-6 CASSLWDSLETQYF
TRBJ1-2 TRBV10-3 CAISSEESYGYTF
TRBJ1-1 TRBV11-3 CASSRTWGTEAFF
TRBJ1-1 TRBV10-1 CASSEDLNTEAFF
TRBJ2-6 TRBV19 CASGQGLSSGANVLTF
TRBJ2-3 TRBV29-1 CSVRPDFDTQYF
TRBJ1-2 TRBV4-1 CASSQVGTVISNYGYTF
TRBJ1-1 TRBV7-9 CASSSSRDTEAFF
TRBJ2-3 TRBV5-1 CASSLWGLGADTQYF
TRBJ1-1 TRBV11-3 CASSSTSYTTRNTEAFF
TRBJ1-6 TRBV7-2 CASSLEWHIDSPLHF
TRBJ1-2 TRBV7-9 CASSLDHRGFYGYTF
TRBJ1-5 TRBV3-1/TRBV3-2 CASSRGGQPQHF
TRBJ1-1 TRBV6-1 CASSEPFGRGHTEAFF
TRBJ1-2 TRBV14 CASSPREWSWGYTF
TRBJ2-3 TRBV2 CASRGGSGGSTDTQYF
TRBJ2-3 TRBV30 CAWSTGDTQYF
TRBJ1-2 TRBV10-2 CASLMGAKLGYYGYTF
TRBJ1-5 TRBV18 CASSPGITNQPQHF
TRBJ1-1 TRBV5-4 CASSLRDRGTEAFF
TRBJ2-3 TRBV24-1 CATSRGGSSTDTQYF
TRBJ1-2 TRBV27 CASGDRVYGYTF
TRBJ2-1 TRBV7-2 CASSFMSGGLNEQFF
TRBJ2-2 TRBV18 CASSRALTGNTGELFF
TRBJ1-2 TRBV14 CASSPTRGPYGYTF
TRBJ1-2 TRBV2 CASTPGQLGPLYGYTF
TRBJ2-3 TRBV7-2 CASSLGTSRSTDTQYF
TRBJ2-5 TRBV12-5 CATSLSGEETQYF
TRBJ2-2 TRBV5-6 CASSLEQVRTGELFF
TRBJ2-4 TRBV2 CASSERAPLNIQYF
TRBJ2-7 TRBV6-5 CASTRSTGAIPKQYF
TRBJ1-1 TRBV5-1 CASSTGYSGTEAFF
TRBJ1-6 TRBV6-5 CASSSRAWDSPLHF
TRBJ1-5 TRBV10-3 CATNGHSAGQPQHF
TRBJ1-2 TRBV6-1 CASSEGAGPYGYTF
TRBJ2-5 TRBV7-9 CASSQARGAFRETQYF
TRBJ1-2 TRBV18 CASSPFMIDRGRYYGYTF
TRBJ1-2 TRBV3-1/TRBV3-2 CASGEIYGSTF
TRBJ2-7 TRBV12-3/TRBV12-4 CASSVGGSYEQYF
TRBJ1-2 TRBV18 CASSPRDGGFQGYTF
TRBJ2-1 TRBV10-3 CAIRTSGAPYNEQFF
TRBJ2-3 TRBV27 CASSLDRVRGDTQYF
TRBJ2-2 TRBV3-1/TRBV3-2 CASSQDLVRLVSGELFF
TRBJ2-3 TRBV9 CASSVLAGGPSVTDTQYF
TRBJ1-5 TRBV19 CASSASGDGNQPQHF
TRBJ2-7 TRBV11-2 CASSFLAGEVYEQYF
TRBJ2-1 TRBV7-3 CASSLSGPPYNEQFF
TRBJ2-6 TRBV6-4 CASSDERYGANVLTF
TRBJ2-5 TRBV5-1 CASSSTGGQETQYF
TRBJ2-3 TRBV5-1 CASSQNSPSGGNTDTQYF
TRBJ2-6 TRBV10-3 CAIRTDSGANVLTF
TRBJ1-6 TRBV5-1 CASSLQGDGSPLHF
TRBJ2-1 TRBV20-1 CSAVPVHEQFF
TRBJ1-1 TRBV12-3/TRBV12-4 CASSLELNTEAFF
TRBJ1-1 TRBV5-1 CASSSRGFDTEAFF
TRBJ2-3 TRBV29-1 CSVGTSGRGDTQYF
TRBJ2-7 TRBV5-1 CASSGTTGRPYEQYF
TRBJ1-5 TRBV7-9 CASSLGTGRTQPQHF
TRBJ1-2 TRBV3-1/TRBV3-2 CASSQDRSQVGYTF